This TCR beta chain was sequenced during a study of T cells expressing NK-cell markers (dated by TCRdb to 2018 to 2021). For the wider study: TCR beta-chain repertoires were profiled in sorted CD3+CD56+NKG2C+, CD3+CD56+NKG2C- and CD3+CD56-NKG2C+ T-cell subsets from several donors. Randomly selected healthy volunteers, three men and five women, were used as the eight sequenced donors. Of the eight sequenced donors, seven were found to be HCMV-seropositive and one was found to be HCMV-seronegative. The libraries were sequenced on Illumina HiSeq 2000/2500, MiSeq or NextSeq, producing 2 x 150 bp reads.

To determine HCMV serostatus, a commercial ELISA kit was used to detect HCMV-specific IgG in serum. Ficoll density gradient centrifugation was used to isolate peripheral blood mononuclear cells from blood. Results and caveats for the whole study, not just this receptor: Those dominant clonotypes were again the most abundant among CD3+CD56-NKG2C+ cells in a handful of donors, at about 25-65%. In six donors, the dominant CD3+CD56+NKG2C+ clonotypes were found to rank among the top 10 CD8+ clonotypes and to make up about 1.0-7.0% of CD8+ T cells. Whether the expanded NKG2C-expressing T cell clones were specific for HCMV antigens was left unclear.

As for this clonotype: Which antigen it targets is not known.

Sequencing used an Illumina HiSeq 2000. The TCR beta cDNA libraries were made using 5'RACE template switching, a step that added both a universal primer site and unique molecular identifiers. Synthesis of cDNA was primed from the TCR beta constant segment and was followed by two consecutive PCR amplification steps. The paper's processing steps were these. MIGEC was used to demultiplex reads and group the reads by UMI, and MiTCR was used to assemble and quantify clonotypes. To exclude erroneous sequences, any TCR cDNA sequence not supported by at least two reads was discarded. The tcR package was used for downstream repertoire analysis, with clonotypes matched between fractions based on CDR3 nucleotide sequence plus V segment. VDJmatch was used to annotate antigen specificity against VDJdb, with one amino acid substitution allowed in CDR3. Reads reprocessed by TCRdb are summarized as one entry per CDR3 protein sequence, and DNA is absent. TCRdb, not the authors, supplied the V and J calls. This sample's table has entries for approximately 460,000 distinct CDR3 sequences. 7.3% of the sample rests with the top ten.

CDR1 and CDR2 are read off the germline V gene as KGHSH and LQKENI. Inclusive of the bounding cysteine and phenylalanine, the CDR3 is 15 residues long. The coding DNA is unavailable. This receptor was taken from a woman aged 18 to 75 in good health. The sample consisted of blood T cells: a sorted CD56 or NKG2C T cell subset, CD4+ or CD8+ T cells, or bulk PBMC T cells (not recorded which). This sequence uses TRBV18 and TRBJ1-6; the D call from TCRdb, TRBD1, cannot be confirmed without DNA. The CDR3 protein is CASSPLGTDNSPLHF.